This T cell receptor (beta chain) originates from a study of pediatric ulcerative colitis. Sequencing used immunoSEQ multiplex PCR; TCRdb keeps in-frame clones, though not all of them. Counted here are 35,000 to 45,000 clones, around 78% occurring once; the ten biggest clones make up roughly 20%. Germline CDR1 SGHNT, CDR2 YYREEE (reference sequence). V was shortened by 5 bases and J by 3 bases, with 12 bases between the two germline ends. The CDR3 spans 13 residues. This sequence joins TRBV5-4 and TRBJ2-7; tentative D call: TRBD2 (7 bases). What was sequenced was blood. This TCR derives from a girl aged 5 to 17 with moderate ulcerative colitis. For the CDR3, the DNA is TGTGCCAGCAGGCCCGGGGGGCTCTACGAGCAGTACTTC. Translated: CASRPGGLYEQYF. Using reference TRBV5-4 and TRBJ2-7 for the parts outside the CDR3, the full variable domain is ETGVTQSPTHLIKTRGQQVTLRCSSQSGHNTVSWYQQALGQGPQFIFQYYREEENGRGNFPPRFSGLQFPNYSSELNVNALELDDSALYLCASRPGGLYEQYFGPGTRLTVT.